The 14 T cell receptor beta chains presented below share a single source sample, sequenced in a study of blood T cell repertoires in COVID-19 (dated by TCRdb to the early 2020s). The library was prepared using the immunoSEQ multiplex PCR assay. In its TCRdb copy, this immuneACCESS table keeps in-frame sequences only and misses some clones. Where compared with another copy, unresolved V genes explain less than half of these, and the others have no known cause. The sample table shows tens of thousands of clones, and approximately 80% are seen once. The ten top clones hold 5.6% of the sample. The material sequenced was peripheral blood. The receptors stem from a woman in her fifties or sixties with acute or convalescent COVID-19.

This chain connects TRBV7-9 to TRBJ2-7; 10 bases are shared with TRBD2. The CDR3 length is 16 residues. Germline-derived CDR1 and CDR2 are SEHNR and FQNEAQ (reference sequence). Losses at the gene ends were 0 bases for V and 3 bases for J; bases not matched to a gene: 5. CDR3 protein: CASSLAGTSGVYEQYF. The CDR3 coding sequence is TGTGCCAGCAGCTTAGCGGGTACTAGCGGGGTCTACGAGCAGTACTTC.

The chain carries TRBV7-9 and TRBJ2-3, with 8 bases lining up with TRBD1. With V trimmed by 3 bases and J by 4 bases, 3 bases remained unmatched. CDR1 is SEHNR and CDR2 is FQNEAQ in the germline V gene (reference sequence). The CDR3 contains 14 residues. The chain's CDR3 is CASSFGQGSDTQYF. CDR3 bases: TGTGCCAGCAGCTTCGGACAGGGATCAGATACGCAGTATTTT.

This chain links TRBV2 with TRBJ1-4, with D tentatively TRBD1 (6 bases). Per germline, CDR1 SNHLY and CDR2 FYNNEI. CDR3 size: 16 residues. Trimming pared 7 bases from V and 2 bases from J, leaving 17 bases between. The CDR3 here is CASNPRGGATNEKLFF. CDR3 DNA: TGTGCCAGCAACCCCCGGGGGGGGGCCACTAATGAAAAACTGTTTTTT.

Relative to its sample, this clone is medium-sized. DNA of the CDR3: TGTGCCAGCAGCTTAGCCCAGGGGGCGAGAGGCTACACCTTC. It is translated as CASSLAQGARGYTF. The chain carries TRBV7-9 and TRBJ1-2, with TRBD1 matching 8 bases. The CDR3 runs 14 residues. The V gene end was trimmed by 0 bases and the J gene end by 8 bases; junction bases not matched to a gene: 5. Germline lookup yields CDR1 SEHNR and CDR2 FQNEAQ (reference sequence).

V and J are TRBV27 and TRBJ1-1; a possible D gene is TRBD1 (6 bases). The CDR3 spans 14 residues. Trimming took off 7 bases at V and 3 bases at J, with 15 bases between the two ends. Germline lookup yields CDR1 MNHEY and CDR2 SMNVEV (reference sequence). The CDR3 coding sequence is TGTGCCAGCACCCTAGGGGGGGCGGACACTGAAGCTTTCTTT. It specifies CASTLGGADTEAFF.

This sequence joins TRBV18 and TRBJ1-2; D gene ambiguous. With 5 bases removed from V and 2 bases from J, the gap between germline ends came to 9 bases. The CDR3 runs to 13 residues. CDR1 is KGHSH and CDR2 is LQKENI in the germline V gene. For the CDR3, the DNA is TGTGCCAGCTCAGGTCTCCAGAACTATGGCTACACCTTC. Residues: CASSGLQNYGYTF.

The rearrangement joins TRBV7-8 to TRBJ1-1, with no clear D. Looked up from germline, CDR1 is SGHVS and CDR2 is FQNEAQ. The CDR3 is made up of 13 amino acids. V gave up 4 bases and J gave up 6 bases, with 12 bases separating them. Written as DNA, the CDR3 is TGTGCCAGCAGCTCTGAGGGTCTATCTGAAGCTTTCTTT. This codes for CASSSEGLSEAFF.

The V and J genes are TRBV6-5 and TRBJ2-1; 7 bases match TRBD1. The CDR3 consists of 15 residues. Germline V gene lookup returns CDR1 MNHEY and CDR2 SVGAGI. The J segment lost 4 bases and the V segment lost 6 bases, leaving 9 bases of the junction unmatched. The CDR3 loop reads CASRPQGKSYNEQFF. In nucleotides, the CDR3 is TGTGCCAGCAGGCCACAGGGGAAATCTTACAATGAGCAGTTCTTC.

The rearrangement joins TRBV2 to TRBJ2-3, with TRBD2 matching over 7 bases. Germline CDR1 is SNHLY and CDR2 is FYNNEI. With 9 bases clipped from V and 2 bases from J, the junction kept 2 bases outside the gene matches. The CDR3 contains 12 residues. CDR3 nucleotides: TGTGCCAGGGGGACTACCACAGATACGCAGTATTTT. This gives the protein CARGTTTDTQYF.

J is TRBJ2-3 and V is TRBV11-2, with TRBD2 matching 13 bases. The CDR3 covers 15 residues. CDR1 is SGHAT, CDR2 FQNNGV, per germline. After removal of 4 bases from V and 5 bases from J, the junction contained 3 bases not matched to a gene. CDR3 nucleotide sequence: TGTGCCAGCAGCTCGAGACTAGCGGGGGGAGATACGCAGTATTTT. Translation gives CASSSRLAGGDTQYF.

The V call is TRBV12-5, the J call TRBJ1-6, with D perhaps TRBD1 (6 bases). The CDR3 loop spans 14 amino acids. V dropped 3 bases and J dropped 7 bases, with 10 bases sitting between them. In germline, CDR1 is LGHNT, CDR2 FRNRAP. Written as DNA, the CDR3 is TGTGCTAGTGGTTTCATCAGGGGCAATTCACCCCTCCACTTT. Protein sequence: CASGFIRGNSPLHF.

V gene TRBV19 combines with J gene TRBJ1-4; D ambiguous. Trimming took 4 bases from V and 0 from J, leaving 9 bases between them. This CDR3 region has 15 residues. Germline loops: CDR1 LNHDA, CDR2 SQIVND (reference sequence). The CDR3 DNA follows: TGTGCCAGTAGTAAAAGGAGGGCAACTAATGAAAAACTGTTTTTT. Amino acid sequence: CASSKRRATNEKLFF.

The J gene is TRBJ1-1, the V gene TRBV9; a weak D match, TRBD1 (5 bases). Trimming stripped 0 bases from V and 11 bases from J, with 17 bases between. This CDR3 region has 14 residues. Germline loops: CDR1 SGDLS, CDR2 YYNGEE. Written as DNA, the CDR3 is TGTGCCAGCAGCGTAGAAGGAGGAGGGGCTGGGGCTTTCTTT. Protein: CASSVEGGGAGAFF.

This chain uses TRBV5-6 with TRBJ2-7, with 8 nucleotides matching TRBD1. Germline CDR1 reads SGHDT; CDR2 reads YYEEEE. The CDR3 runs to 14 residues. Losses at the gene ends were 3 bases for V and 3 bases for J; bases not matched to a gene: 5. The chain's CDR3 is CASSWTGNDYEQYF. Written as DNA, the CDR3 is TGTGCCAGCAGCTGGACAGGGAACGACTACGAGCAGTACTTC.